The clone carrying this T cell receptor (beta chain) was found a few times. Its antigen is unknown. The entry originates in a study of T cell responses to AZD1222 COVID-19 vaccine. Overall study results and limits: Spike was spanned by vaccine-associated CD4 TCRs, which were dominant at 160-218 and 743-854. Donor demographics were predominantly white British with a female majority; clonal diversity may be underestimated. Baseline seropositives among AZD1222 recipients totaled only 6 or 7.

The V gene lost 1 base and the J gene lost 1 base, with 13 bases spanning the gap. Germline V lookup: CDR1 WSHSY, CDR2 SAAADI. This CDR3 spans 17 amino acids. TCRdb's table, derived via immunoSEQ multiplex PCR, lists solely in-frame clones and lacks some. The sample has 160,000 or so clones, about 89% seen once. The origin of this receptor is an adult in good health. The sequencing here drew on peripheral blood, taken on day 0 of AZD1222 vaccination. This chain connects TRBV10-2 to TRBJ2-2; D is undetermined. As DNA, the CDR3 is TGCGCCAGCAGTGAGTTTATTGGTAGCAGGAACACCGGGGAGCTGTTTTTT. Translated: CASSEFIGSRNTGELFF.